This T cell receptor beta chain was sequenced for a study of cytomegalovirus exposure and HLA in healthy donors. The donors comprised healthy bone marrow donors. CDR3 length: 12 residues. Germline V gene data show CDR1 as WSHSY and CDR2 as SAAADI. V lost 3 bases and J lost 8, with 10 bases in between. Amplification used 60 Vbeta primers and 13 Jbeta primers. Using immunoSEQ multiplex PCR, the repertoire was profiled, and TCRdb retains in-frame clones only, with some absent. This sample has approximately 160,000 clones, with around 63% found just once. This receptor was identified in a woman between 18 and 29 years old in good health and CMV-seropositive. The material sequenced was PBMCs. This chain uses TRBV10-2 with TRBJ1-2; D is undetermined. CDR3 sequence reads: CASSEGLWGYTF. The CDR3 region has the DNA TGCGCCAGCAGTGAAGGACTCTGGGGCTACACCTTC.